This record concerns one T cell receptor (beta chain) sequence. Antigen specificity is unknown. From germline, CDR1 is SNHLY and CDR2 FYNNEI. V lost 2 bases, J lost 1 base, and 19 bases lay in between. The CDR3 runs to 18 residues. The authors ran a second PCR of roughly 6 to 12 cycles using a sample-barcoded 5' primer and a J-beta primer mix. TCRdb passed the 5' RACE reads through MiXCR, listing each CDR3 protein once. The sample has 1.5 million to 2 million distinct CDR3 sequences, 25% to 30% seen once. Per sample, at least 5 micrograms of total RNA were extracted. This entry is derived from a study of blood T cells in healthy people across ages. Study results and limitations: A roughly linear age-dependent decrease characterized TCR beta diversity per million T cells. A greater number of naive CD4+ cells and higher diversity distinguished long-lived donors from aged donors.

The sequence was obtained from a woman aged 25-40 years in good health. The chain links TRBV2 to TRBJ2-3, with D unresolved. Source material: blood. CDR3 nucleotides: TGTGCCAGCAGTGAATTTGTCGGAGCGTCGGGCGGCACAGATACGCAGTATTTT. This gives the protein CASSEFVGASGGTDTQYF. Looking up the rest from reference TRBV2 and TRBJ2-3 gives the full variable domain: EPEVTQTPSHQVTQMGQEVILRCVPISNHLYFYWYRQILGQKVEFLVSFYNNEISEKSEIFDDQFSVERPDGSNFTLKIRSTKLEDSAMYFCASSEFVGASGGTDTQYFGPGTRLTVL.